This T cell receptor (beta chain) was obtained from a study of shared clonotypes between healthy human individuals. There are 13 residues in the CDR3. Trimming removed 6 bases from V and 9 bases from J, with 17 bases in between. Germline CDR1 and CDR2: MNHNS and SASEGT. The method was immunoSEQ multiplex PCR; TCRdb's version includes in-frame clones alone and lacks a portion of them. The sample carries fewer than 700,000 clones, around 96% recorded once. In the naive CD8 group, cells lacked CD45RO and were positively selected for CCR7, so terminally differentiated effector memory CD45RA+ cells were left out. Notes on this clone: Its antigen is still unknown.

General study results and limits: Naive subsets, compared against memory subsets, generally had larger estimated richness values. Among several donors, roughly 5% of naive CD4 clonotypes were found in common. Blood was the sole source, and tissue repertoires probably differ.

The chain couples TRBV6-1 to TRBJ1-2; D unclear. The source material was naive CD8+ T cells sorted from blood. The origin of this receptor is a woman aged 30 to 39 in good health. For the CDR3, the DNA is TGTGCCAGCAGAGACTGGGTACCCGCTAGCTACACCTTC. Amino acid sequence: CASRDWVPASYTF.